The entry below gives a single T cell receptor beta chain sequence along with its context. Antigen specificity is unknown. Different DNA sequences within this sample yield the same CDR3. This entry is derived from a study of identifying expanded T cells in peripheral blood. Overall study results and limits: Over two and four weeks, about 15 and 19 clones changed, versus 1.2 between replicates. Across healthy donors, higher total template counts meant significantly greater roughly 2-week count variance.

Collection occurred without any documented infections or immune events in donors. The assay was immunoSEQ multiplex PCR, and TCRdb's table has in-frame clones only and misses some. The table includes approximately 120,000 clones, 88% detected once. J was trimmed by 7 bases and V by 3 bases; bases with no gene match: 14. The CDR3 has 16 residues. The germline gives CDR1 SQVTM, CDR2 ANQGSEA. The V call is TRBV29-1, the J call TRBJ1-1, with 10 bases aligning to TRBD1. Sequenced material: blood. This receptor was taken from a person aged 18 to 70 in good health. CDR3 in amino acids: CSVDGGGLTGGDEAFF. DNA for the CDR3: TGCAGCGTTGATGGGGGTGGGCTGACAGGGGGCGATGAAGCTTTCTTT. Together with reference TRBV29-1 and TRBJ1-1, the CDR3 gives the full variable domain: SAVISQKPSRDICQRGTSLTIQCQVDSQVTMMFWYRQQPGQSLTLIATANQGSEATYESGFVIDKFPISRPNLTFSTLTVSNMSPEDSSIYLCSVDGGGLTGGDEAFFGQGTRLTVV.